Below are 9 T cell receptor beta chains sequenced from a single sample in a study of tumor and adjacent non-tumor tissue in lung cancer. Three rounds of nested PCR, following a modified ARM-PCR protocol, produced the TCRbeta library. One entry per CDR3 protein results from TCRdb running MiXCR on the multiplex PCR reads. The sample yields fewer than 130,000 distinct CDR3 sequences, over 70% seen once. The template was RNA from unsorted bulk tissue. Sequencing was carried out using lung tumor tissue. Source of these receptors: a man between 65 and 79 years old with non-small cell lung cancer.

In regard to this clonotype: This clone may be a read error of a much larger clone one base away. This chain uses TRBV28 with TRBJ2-2, with TRBD2 matching 9 bases. The CDR3 has 16 amino acids. Trimming at V came to 6 bases and at J to 1 base, leaving 6 bases not matched to a gene. Germline V gives CDR1 MDHEN, CDR2 SYDVKM. The CDR3: CASRQERGVNTGELFF. The CDR3 nucleotides are TGTGCCAGCAGGCAAGAGCGGGGGGTGAACACCGGGGAGCTGTTTTTT.

This clonotype was counted between two and nine times. A read error may be the cause here, since a much bigger clone is one base away. V gene TRBV28 combines with J gene TRBJ2-5; D gene ambiguous. CDR1 and CDR2 from the germline V gene are MDHEN and SYDVKM. There are 12 residues in the CDR3. CDR3 nucleotides: TGTGTCAGCAGCCTGACGGAAGAGACCCAGTACTTC. The encoded protein is CVSSLTEETQYF.

A word on this clonotype: At one of its ends the junction is not consistent with the germline gene, which may arise from a read error. This chain joins TRBV6-1 and TRBJ1-5; D might be TRBD1 (6 bases). The CDR3 covers 15 residues. From germline, CDR1 is MNHNS and CDR2 SASEGT. The CDR3 DNA reads TGTGCCAGCAGTGAAGAGACAGGAGGCGTTCAGTCCCAGCATTTT. Translating it yields CASSEETGGVQSQHF.

Note on this clonotype: Relative to the germline gene, one junction end is altered; a read error may explain this. The rearrangement uses TRBV6-5 and TRBJ2-2; TRBD2 might be the D (5 bases). CDR3 length: 15 residues. Germline lookup yields CDR1 MNHEY and CDR2 SVGAGI. DNA of the CDR3: TGTGTCAGCAGTTACCGGCCCATGAACACCGGGGAGCTCTTTTTT. Amino acid sequence: CVSSYRPMNTGELFF.

On this clonotype itself: A read error may produce the germline difference seen at one junction end. DNA for the CDR3: TGTACCAGCAGCTTAGCAAAGGGGATAGGTAATGAAAAACCGTTTTTT. It specifies CTSSLAKGIGNEKPFF. The chain carries TRBV11-2 and TRBJ1-4; maybe TRBD1 (5 bases). The CDR3 length is 16 residues. Germline V lookup: CDR1 SGHAT, CDR2 FQNNGV.

With regard to this clonotype: The conserved final phenylalanine or tryptophan is absent from the CDR3, which likely points to a read error. The DNA is omitted, as the CDR3 cannot be located on it reliably, and the CDR3 follows TCRdb's listing. The rearrangement uses TRBV6-1 and TRBJ1-2; the DNA was not compared with TRBD1, the D call given in the table. Germline V gene sequence: CDR1 MNHNS, CDR2 SASEGT. The CDR3 length equals 12 residues, ends included. CDR3 residues: CASSGMGREKTS.

With regard to this clonotype: Mismatch with germline at one junction end may stem from a read error. The chain combines TRBV12-3 or TRBV12-4 with TRBJ1-3; D may be TRBD1 (5 bases). This CDR3 is built from 15 residues. The CDR3 DNA follows: TGTACCAGCAGAGCGGTCAGGGCGGGGGGAAACACCATATATTTT. Its protein is CTSRAVRAGGNTIYF.

V gene TRBV2 combines with J gene TRBJ2-6, with 8 bases lining up with TRBD1. CDR1 is SNHLY, CDR2 FYNNEI, per germline. Germline trimming cut 11 bases from V and 0 bases from J; bases unmatched to any gene: 9. The CDR3 totals 16 residues. Here the CDR3 reads CAAAGTGVSGANVLTF. CDR3 nucleotide sequence: TGTGCCGCGGCCGGGACAGGAGTCTCTGGGGCCAACGTCCTGACTTTC.

The J gene is TRBJ2-5, the V gene TRBV12-3 or TRBV12-4, with TRBD2 matching over 11 bases. The CDR3 covers 20 residues. The V and J ends lost 6 bases and 5 bases, in that order; junction bases with no gene match: 23. The CDR3 DNA reads as TGTGCCAGCAGAAAAAGCGGCCACCCGACTAGCGGGATTCCCCAGGAGACCCAGTACTTC. This gives the protein CASRKSGHPTSGIPQETQYF.